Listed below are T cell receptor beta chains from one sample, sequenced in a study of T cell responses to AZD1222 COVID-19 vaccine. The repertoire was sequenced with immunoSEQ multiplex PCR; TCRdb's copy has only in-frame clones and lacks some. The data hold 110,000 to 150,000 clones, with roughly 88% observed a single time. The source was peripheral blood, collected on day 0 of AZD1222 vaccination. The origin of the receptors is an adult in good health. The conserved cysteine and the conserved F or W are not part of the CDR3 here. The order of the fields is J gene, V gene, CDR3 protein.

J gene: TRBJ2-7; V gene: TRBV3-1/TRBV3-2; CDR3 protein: ASSQEGGRYEQY
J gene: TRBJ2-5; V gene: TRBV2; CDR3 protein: ASSEAYRETQY
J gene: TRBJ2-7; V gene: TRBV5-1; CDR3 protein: ASSLGGYSYEQY
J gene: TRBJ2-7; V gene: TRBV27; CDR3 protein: ASSPGTLLYEQY
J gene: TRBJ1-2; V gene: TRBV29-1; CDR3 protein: SVEAAPRGNYGYT
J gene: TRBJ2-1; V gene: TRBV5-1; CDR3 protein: ASSVDSTEQF
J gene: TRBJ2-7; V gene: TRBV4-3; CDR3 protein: ASSQAPGQY
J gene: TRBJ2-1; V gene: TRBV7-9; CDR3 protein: ASSPRTRDNEQF
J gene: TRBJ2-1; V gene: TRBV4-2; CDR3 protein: ASSQATGVSYNEQF
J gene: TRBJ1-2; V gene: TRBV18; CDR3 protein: ASSPMDREGYGYT
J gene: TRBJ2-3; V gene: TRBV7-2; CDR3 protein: ASSFYERSDTQY
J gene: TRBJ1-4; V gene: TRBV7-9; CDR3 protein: AGRWGSNEKLF
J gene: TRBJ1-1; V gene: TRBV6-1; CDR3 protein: ASSEGEGNTEAF
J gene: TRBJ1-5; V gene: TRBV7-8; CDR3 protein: ASSLQGDQPQH